This T cell receptor (beta chain) was identified in a study of blood T cell repertoires in COVID-19. Study at large: Material from acute and convalescent COVID-19 was sourced from the United States, Italy and Spain. In each case, the material was cDNA or gDNA derived from T cells, B-cell-depleted T cells, or PBMCs.

This table comes from immunoSEQ multiplex PCR, and its TCRdb copy is limited to in-frame clones, with some not included. The data contain 300,000 to 350,000 clones, about 87% of them singletons. All enrollees were roughly 18 to 95 years old and from under 25 US areas. Donors in Cohort 3 counted as recovered after two negative PCRs, clearance, or symptom resolution. This CDR3 has 17 residues. The J segment lost 5 bases and the V segment lost 0 bases, leaving 7 bases of the junction unmatched. Germline CDR1 SGDLS, CDR2 YYNGEE. This TCR derives from a man under 40 who had recovered from COVID-19. What was sequenced was PBMCs or T cells enriched from blood (not recorded which). The rearrangement links TRBV9 to TRBJ2-1; the match to TRBD2 covers 11 bases. Here the CDR3 DNA reads TGTGCCAGCAGCGTAGCCGCTAGCGGGGGGCCCCACAATGAGCAGTTCTTC. Translation: CASSVAASGGPHNEQFF.